This T cell receptor beta chain is drawn from a study of cytomegalovirus exposure and HLA in healthy donors. The assay was immunoSEQ multiplex PCR, and TCRdb's table has in-frame clones only and misses some. The repertoire includes over 120,000 clones, about 87% of them detected once, and roughly 6.5% sits in the top ten. CDR1 is SNHLY, CDR2 FYNNEI, per germline. CDR3 size: 14 residues. The J segment lost 1 base and the V segment lost 5 bases, leaving 4 bases of the junction unmatched. Concerning this clone: What it binds is unknown.

The study, taken as a whole, reports: According to the study, around 150 TCR beta chains were cytomegalovirus-associated. There were a few CMV-associated chains whose specificity for CMV antigens was confirmed in vitro.

Material for sequencing was PBMCs. The chain couples TRBV2 to TRBJ1-2; TRBD1 matches 7 bases. The TCR was taken from a woman in her twenties or thirties in good health and CMV-seropositive. As DNA, the CDR3 is TGTGCCAGCAGTACAGGGACAGTTAACTATGGCTACACCTTC. Its translation: CASSTGTVNYGYTF.